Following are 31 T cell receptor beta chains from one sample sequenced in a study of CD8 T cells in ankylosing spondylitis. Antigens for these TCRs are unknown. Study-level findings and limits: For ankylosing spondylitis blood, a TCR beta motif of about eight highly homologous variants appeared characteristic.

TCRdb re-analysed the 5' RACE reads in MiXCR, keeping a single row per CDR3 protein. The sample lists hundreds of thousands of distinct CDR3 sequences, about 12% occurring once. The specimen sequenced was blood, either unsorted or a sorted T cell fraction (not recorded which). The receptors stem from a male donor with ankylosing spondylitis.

For the CDR3, the DNA is TGCAGTGCTAGGCCCCACCAACTATCTAACTATGGCTACACCTTC. This codes for CSARPHQLSNYGYTF. The chain uses TRBV20-1 and TRBJ1-2; no firm D call. Trimming took off 3 bases at V and 0 bases at J, with 14 bases between the two ends. Germline values: CDR1 DFQATT, CDR2 SNEGSKA (reference sequence). The CDR3 spans 15 residues.

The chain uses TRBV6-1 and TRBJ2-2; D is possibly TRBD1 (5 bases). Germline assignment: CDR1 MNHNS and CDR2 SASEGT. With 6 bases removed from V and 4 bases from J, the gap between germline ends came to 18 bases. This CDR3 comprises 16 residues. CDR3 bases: TGTGCCAGCAGGCGGTCCCCCAGGGCGTCCACCGGGGAGCTGTTTTTT. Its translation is CASRRSPRASTGELFF.

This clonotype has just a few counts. The CDR3 reads CASSQGQGAWRGEKLFF. The CDR3, as DNA: TGTGCCAGCAGCCAGGGACAGGGGGCGTGGAGAGGGGAAAAACTGTTTTTT. The chain couples TRBV7-2 to TRBJ1-4; TRBD1 matches at 12 bases. The CDR3 spans 17 residues. The V gene end was trimmed by 5 bases and the J gene end by 8 bases; junction bases not matched to a gene: 12. CDR1 and CDR2 (germline): SGHTA, FQGNSA.

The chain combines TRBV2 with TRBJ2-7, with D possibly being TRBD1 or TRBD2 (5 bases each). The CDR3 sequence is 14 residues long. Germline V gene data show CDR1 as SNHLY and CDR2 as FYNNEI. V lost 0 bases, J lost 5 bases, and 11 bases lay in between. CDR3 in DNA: TGTGCCAGCAGTGAAGCGCTTCCGGGACACGAGCAGTACTTC. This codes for CASSEALPGHEQYF. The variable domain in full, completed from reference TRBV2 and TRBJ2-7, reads EPEVTQTPSHQVTQMGQEVILRCVPISNHLYFYWYRQILGQKVEFLVSFYNNEISEKSEIFDDQFSVERPDGSNFTLKIRSTKLEDSAMYFCASSEALPGHEQYFGPGTRLTVT.

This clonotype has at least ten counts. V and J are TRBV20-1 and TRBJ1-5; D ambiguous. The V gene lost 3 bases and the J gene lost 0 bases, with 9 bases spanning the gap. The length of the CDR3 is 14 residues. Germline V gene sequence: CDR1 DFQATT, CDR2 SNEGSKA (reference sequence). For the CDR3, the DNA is TGCAGTGCTAGCTCCGGGAATAGCAATCAGCCCCAGCATTTT. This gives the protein CSASSGNSNQPQHF.

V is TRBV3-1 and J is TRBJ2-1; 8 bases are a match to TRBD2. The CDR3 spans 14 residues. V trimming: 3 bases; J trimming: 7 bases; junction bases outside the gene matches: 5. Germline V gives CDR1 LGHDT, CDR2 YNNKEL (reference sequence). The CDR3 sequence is CASSHLAGPNEQFF. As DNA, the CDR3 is TGTGCCAGCAGCCATTTAGCGGGGCCTAATGAGCAGTTCTTC.

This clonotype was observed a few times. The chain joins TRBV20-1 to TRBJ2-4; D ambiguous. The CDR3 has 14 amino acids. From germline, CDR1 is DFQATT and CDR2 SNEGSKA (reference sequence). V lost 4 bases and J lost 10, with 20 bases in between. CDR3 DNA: TGCAGTGCTAATCCTGACCCAACCCCTCCGATTCAGTACTTC. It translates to CSANPDPTPPIQYF.

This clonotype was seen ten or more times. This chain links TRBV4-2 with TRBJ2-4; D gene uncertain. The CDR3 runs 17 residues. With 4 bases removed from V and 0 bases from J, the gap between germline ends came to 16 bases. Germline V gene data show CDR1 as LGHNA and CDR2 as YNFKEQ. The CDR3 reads CASSRLLDVVAKNIQYF. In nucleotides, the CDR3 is TGTGCCAGCAGCCGGCTATTGGATGTAGTAGCCAAAAACATTCAGTACTTC.

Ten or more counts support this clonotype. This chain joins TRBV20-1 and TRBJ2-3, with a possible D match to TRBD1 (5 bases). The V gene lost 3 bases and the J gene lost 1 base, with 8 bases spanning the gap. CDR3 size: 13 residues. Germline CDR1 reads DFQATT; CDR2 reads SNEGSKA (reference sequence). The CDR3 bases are TGCAGTGCTAGGGGGCAGGGCACAGATACGCAGTATTTT. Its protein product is CSARGQGTDTQYF.

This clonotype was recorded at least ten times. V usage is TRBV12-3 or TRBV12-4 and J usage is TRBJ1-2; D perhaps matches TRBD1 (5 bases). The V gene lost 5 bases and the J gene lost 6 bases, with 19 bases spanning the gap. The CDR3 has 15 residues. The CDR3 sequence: CASSTRGPVGDGYTF. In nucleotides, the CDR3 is TGTGCCAGCAGTACGAGGGGACCCGTAGGAGATGGCTACACCTTC.

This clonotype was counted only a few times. The CDR3 DNA is TGTGCCAGCTCACCTTCGGGCTTCATGAACACTGAAGCTTTCTTT. Encoded protein: CASSPSGFMNTEAFF. The V call is TRBV18, the J call TRBJ1-1; D gene ambiguous. The CDR3 covers 15 residues. Trimming took 3 bases from V and 0 from J, leaving 11 bases between them. Germline CDR1 KGHSH, CDR2 LQKENI.

This CDR3 reads CASSFSGVGNTIYF. DNA for the CDR3: TGTGCCAGCAGCTTCTCAGGGGTCGGAAACACCATATATTTT. The chain couples TRBV7-2 to TRBJ1-3; D may be TRBD1 (6 bases). The germline CDR1 and CDR2 sequences are SGHTA and FQGNSA. Between the trimmed V and J ends, which lost 3 bases and 4 bases, there was a span of 10 bases. CDR3 length: 14 amino acids.

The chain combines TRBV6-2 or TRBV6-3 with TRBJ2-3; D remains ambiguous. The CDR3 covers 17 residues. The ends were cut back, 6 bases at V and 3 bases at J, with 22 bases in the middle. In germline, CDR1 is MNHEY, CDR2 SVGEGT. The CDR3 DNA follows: TGTGCCAGCAGCCCCTCTATTCCCGTGTGGAAAACAGATACGCAGTATTTT. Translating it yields CASSPSIPVWKTDTQYF.

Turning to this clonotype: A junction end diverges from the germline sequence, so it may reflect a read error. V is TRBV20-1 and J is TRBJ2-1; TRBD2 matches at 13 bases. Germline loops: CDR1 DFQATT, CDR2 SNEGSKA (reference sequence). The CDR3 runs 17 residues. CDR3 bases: TGCTGTGCTAGAGTCCGGGGACTAGCGGGATGGTACAATGAGCAGTTCTTC. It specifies CCARVRGLAGWYNEQFF.

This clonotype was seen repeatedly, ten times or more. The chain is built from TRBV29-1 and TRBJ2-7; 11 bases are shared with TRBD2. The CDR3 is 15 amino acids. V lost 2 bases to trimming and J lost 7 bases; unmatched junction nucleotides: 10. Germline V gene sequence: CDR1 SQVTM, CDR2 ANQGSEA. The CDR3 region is CSVELGLAEEEEQYF. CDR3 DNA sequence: TGCAGCGTTGAACTGGGACTAGCGGAGGAGGAAGAGCAGTACTTC.

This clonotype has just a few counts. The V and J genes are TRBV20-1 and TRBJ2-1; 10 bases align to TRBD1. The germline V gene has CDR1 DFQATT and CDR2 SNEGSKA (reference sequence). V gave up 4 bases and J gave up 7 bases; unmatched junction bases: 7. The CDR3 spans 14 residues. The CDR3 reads CSANGQGGRNEQFF. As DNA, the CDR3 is TGCAGTGCTAACGGACAGGGGGGAAGGAATGAGCAGTTCTTC.

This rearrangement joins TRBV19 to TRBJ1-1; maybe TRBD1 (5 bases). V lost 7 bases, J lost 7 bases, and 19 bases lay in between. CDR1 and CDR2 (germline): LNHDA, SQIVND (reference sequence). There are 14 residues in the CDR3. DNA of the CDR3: TGTGCCAGTAACCAGCGGGGCGCAGGGAGTGAAGCTTTCTTT. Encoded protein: CASNQRGAGSEAFF. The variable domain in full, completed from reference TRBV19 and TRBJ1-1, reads DGGITQSPKYLFRKEGQNVTLSCEQNLNHDAMYWYRQDPGQGLRLIYYSQIVNDFQKGDIAEGYSVSREKKESFPLTVTSAQKNPTAFYLCASNQRGAGSEAFFGQGTRLTVV.

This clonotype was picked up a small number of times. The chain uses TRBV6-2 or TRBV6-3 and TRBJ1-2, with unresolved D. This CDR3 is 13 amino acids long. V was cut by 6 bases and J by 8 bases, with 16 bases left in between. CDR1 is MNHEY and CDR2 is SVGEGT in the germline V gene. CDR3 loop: CASSPSSVGGYTF. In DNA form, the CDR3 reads TGTGCCAGCAGCCCCTCGAGCGTGGGCGGCTACACCTTC.

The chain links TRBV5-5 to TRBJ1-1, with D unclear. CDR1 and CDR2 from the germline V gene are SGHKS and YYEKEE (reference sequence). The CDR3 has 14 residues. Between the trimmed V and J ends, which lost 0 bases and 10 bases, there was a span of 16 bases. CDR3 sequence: CASSLAWGLFGAFF. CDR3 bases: TGTGCCAGCAGCTTGGCGTGGGGTCTTTTTGGAGCTTTCTTT.

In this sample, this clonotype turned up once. The CDR3 DNA reads as TGTGCCAGCAGCCAAACAACCGGGACTAGATTACCCTACGAGCAGTACTTC. Translated: CASSQTTGTRLPYEQYF. The chain combines TRBV4-2 with TRBJ2-7; 8 bases fit TRBD2. This CDR3 comprises 17 residues. V gave up 2 bases and J gave up 2 bases; unmatched junction bases: 11. Germline lookup yields CDR1 LGHNA and CDR2 YNFKEQ.

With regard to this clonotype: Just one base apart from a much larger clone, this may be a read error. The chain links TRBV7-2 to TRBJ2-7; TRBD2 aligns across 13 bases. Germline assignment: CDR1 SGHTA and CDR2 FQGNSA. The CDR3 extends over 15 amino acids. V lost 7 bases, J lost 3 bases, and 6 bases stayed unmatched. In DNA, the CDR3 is TGTGCCAGCACCATGGGACTAGCGGGAATCTACGAGCAGTACTTC. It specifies CASTMGLAGIYEQYF.

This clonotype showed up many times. The DNA of the CDR3 is TGTGCCAGCAGCATGACAGGGGGAAGGGAGACCCAGTACTTC. Translated, it gives CASSMTGGRETQYF. The genes are TRBV12-3 or TRBV12-4 and TRBJ2-5; 9 bases align to TRBD1. The V gene end was trimmed by 6 bases and the J gene end by 5 bases; junction bases not matched to a gene: 7. This CDR3 is built from 14 residues.

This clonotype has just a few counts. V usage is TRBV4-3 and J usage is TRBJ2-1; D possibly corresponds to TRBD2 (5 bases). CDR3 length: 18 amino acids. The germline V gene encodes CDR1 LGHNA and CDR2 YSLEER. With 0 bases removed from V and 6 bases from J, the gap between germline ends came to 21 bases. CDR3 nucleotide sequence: TGCGCCAGCAGCCAAGACGCACGACTACCCAGTGGGAGCAATGAGCAGTTCTTC. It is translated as CASSQDARLPSGSNEQFF.

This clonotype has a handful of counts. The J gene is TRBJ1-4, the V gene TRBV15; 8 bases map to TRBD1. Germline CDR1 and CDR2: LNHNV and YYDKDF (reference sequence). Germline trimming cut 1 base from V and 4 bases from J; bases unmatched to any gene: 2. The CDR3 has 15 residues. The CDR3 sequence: CATSRVDRDNEKLFF. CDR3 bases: TGTGCCACCAGCAGAGTGGACAGGGATAATGAAAAACTGTTTTTT.

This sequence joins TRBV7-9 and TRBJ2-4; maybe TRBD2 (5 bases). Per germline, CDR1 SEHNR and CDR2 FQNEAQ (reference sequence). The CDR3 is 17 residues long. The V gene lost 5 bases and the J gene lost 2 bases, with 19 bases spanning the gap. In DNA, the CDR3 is TGTGCCAGCAGCCCCCGTTCCCTACGCGGGTCCAAAAACATTCAGTACTTC. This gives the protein CASSPRSLRGSKNIQYF.

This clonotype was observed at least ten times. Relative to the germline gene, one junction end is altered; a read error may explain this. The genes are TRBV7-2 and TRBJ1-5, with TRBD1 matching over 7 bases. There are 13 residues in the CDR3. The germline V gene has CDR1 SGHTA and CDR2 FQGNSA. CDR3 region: CASSLQGDQPQHF. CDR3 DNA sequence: TGCGCCAGCAGCCTCCAGGGGGATCAGCCCCAGCATTTT.

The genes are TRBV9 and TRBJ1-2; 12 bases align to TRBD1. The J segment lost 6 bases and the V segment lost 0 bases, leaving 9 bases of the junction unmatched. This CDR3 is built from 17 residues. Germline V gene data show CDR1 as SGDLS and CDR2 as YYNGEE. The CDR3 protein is CASSVGQGTGGANGYTF. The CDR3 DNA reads TGTGCCAGCAGCGTAGGGCAGGGGACAGGGGGCGCGAATGGCTACACCTTC.

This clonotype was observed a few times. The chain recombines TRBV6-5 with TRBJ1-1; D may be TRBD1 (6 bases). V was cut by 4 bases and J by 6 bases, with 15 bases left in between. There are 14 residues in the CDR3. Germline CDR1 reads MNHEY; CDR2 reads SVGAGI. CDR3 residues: CASSLRGEDSEAFF. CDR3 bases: TGTGCCAGCAGTTTGAGGGGGGAGGACTCTGAAGCTTTCTTT.

Here the CDR3 DNA reads TGCAGTGCGTGGGACCAACCGAACACCGGGGAGCTGTTTTTT. Translating gives CSAWDQPNTGELFF. The chain couples TRBV20-1 to TRBJ2-2; either TRBD1 or TRBD2 may fit D (5 bases each). CDR3 length equals 14 residues. The V end was cut by 6 bases, the J end by 0 bases, with 11 bases between. Germline V lookup: CDR1 DFQATT, CDR2 SNEGSKA (reference sequence).

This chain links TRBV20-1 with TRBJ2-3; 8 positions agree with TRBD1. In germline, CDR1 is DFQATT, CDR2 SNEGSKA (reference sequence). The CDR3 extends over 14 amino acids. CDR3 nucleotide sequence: TGCAGGGGGGTTACAGGGGGGAAGACAGATACGCAGTATTTT. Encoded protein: CRGVTGGKTDTQYF.

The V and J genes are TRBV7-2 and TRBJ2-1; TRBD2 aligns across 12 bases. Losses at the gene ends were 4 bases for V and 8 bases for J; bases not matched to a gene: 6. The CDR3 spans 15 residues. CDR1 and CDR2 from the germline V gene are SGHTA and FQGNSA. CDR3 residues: CASSSTSGRLYEQFF. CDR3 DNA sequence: TGTGCCAGCAGCTCCACTAGCGGGAGGCTTTATGAGCAGTTCTTC.